The 13 T cell receptor beta chains given below trace back to one sample, sequenced in a study of blood T cells in healthy people across ages. Next came a second PCR, run for roughly 6 to 11 cycles, which used a sample-barcoded 5' primer along with a J-beta primer mix. One entry per CDR3 protein results from TCRdb running MiXCR on the 5' RACE reads. This sample has about 1.4 million distinct CDR3 sequences; 45% to 70% occur once, and the top ten carry 6.5% to 8%. The sample was blood. These receptors all come from a man aged 18-30 years in good health.

The CDR3 is CASSRATALNYGYTF. The CDR3 DNA sequence: TGTGCCAGCAGTCGAGCGACGGCCTTAAACTATGGCTACACCTTC. The chain links TRBV2 to TRBJ1-2; the D is unclear. The V end lost 5 bases, the J end lost 2 bases, and 15 bases lay between the germline ends. CDR3 length: 15 residues. Germline CDR1 and CDR2: SNHLY and FYNNEI.

The rearrangement uses TRBV12-3 or TRBV12-4 and TRBJ1-1; D may be TRBD1 (6 bases). This CDR3 is 13 amino acids long. V was cut by 8 bases and J by 3 bases, with 13 bases left in between. CDR3 region: CASRLGGYTEAFF. CDR3 bases: TGTGCCAGCCGACTAGGGGGATACACTGAAGCTTTCTTT.

This sequence joins TRBV10-3 and TRBJ1-2, with D perhaps matching TRBD1 (6 bases). Trimming shortened V by 5 bases and J by 8 bases, and 24 bases separated the two germline ends. The CDR3 extends over 16 amino acids. Germline CDR1 ENHRY, CDR2 SYGVKD. CDR3 in DNA: TGTGCCATCAGTCGAGTGGGGGGCTCTGGAGCCTTCGGCTACACCTTC. This sequence encodes CAISRVGGSGAFGYTF.

The chain has TRBV7-8 and TRBJ1-1; no clear D. The CDR3 spans 14 residues. V was shortened by 1 base and J by 3 bases, with 9 bases between the two germline ends. Germline V gene data show CDR1 as SGHVS and CDR2 as FQNEAQ. The CDR3 loop reads CASSLEGVHTEAFF. In DNA, the CDR3 is TGTGCCAGCAGCTTAGAGGGAGTTCACACTGAAGCTTTCTTT.

The chain employs TRBV30 and TRBJ1-1, with D hard to call. V dropped 2 bases and J dropped 1 base, with 8 bases sitting between them. CDR1 is GTSNPN, CDR2 SVGIG, per germline (reference sequence). The CDR3 contains 13 residues. The CDR3: CAWSPRANTEAFF. CDR3 bases: TGTGCCTGGAGTCCCCGAGCGAACACTGAAGCTTTCTTT. Complete variable domain (other parts from reference TRBV30 and TRBJ1-1): SQTIHQWPATLVQPVGSPLSLECTVEGTSNPNLYWYRQAAGRGLQLLFYSVGIGQISSEVPQNLSASRPQDRQFILSSKKLLLSDSGFYLCAWSPRANTEAFFGQGTRLTVV.

This clonotype was seen only a few times. The chain couples TRBV29-1 to TRBJ1-2; 8 nucleotides match TRBD1. The CDR3 length is 13 residues. Trimming removed 0 bases from V and 9 bases from J; junction bases left unmatched: 6. CDR1 is SQVTM, CDR2 ANQGSEA, per germline. CDR3 protein: CSVEEWQGASYTF. In DNA, the CDR3 is TGCAGCGTTGAAGAGTGGCAGGGGGCTAGCTACACCTTC.

Only a few counts were recorded for this clonotype. The chain recombines TRBV6-6 with TRBJ2-7; 7 nucleotides match TRBD2. Looked up from germline, CDR1 is MNHNY and CDR2 is SVGAGI (reference sequence). V dropped 2 bases and J dropped 3; count of bases not matched to a gene: 7. CDR3 length equals 15 residues. The CDR3 nucleotides are TGTGCCAGCAGTTACGGAGAACTAGCGTTCTACGAGCAGTACTTC. Translated: CASSYGELAFYEQYF.

This clonotype was recorded a few times. The chain couples TRBV7-2 to TRBJ1-1; D possibly corresponds to TRBD1 (5 bases). Germline V gene sequence: CDR1 SGHTA, CDR2 FQGNSA. This CDR3 is 12 amino acids long. Trimming took 10 bases from V and 12 from J, leaving 21 bases between them. The CDR3 coding sequence is TGTGCCACCACCGGGGGGAGGGAGGTAACTTTCTTT. Translation gives CATTGGREVTFF.

The chain recombines TRBV7-2 with TRBJ2-5; D is unclear. The DNA end favors TRBJ2-7, so the J call may be wrong. The length of the CDR3 is 14 residues. Germline CDR1 is SGHTA and CDR2 is FQGNSA. The CDR3 DNA sequence: TGTGCCAGCAGCTTAGGCCCCCAAGGCGACGAGCAGTACTTC. Translated: CASSLGPQGDEQYF.

The rearrangement joins TRBV24-1 to TRBJ1-1, with D hard to call. This CDR3 is built from 13 residues. The germline CDR1 and CDR2 sequences are KGHDR and SFDVKD. Trimming stripped 4 bases from V and 3 bases from J, with 8 bases between. The CDR3 DNA sequence: TGTGCCACCAGTGACCACAGAGACACTGAAGCTTTCTTT. Its translation: CATSDHRDTEAFF.

This clonotype was seen a few times. The gene calls are TRBV20-1 and TRBJ1-4; 8 nucleotides match TRBD1. The CDR3 runs 13 residues. The germline gives CDR1 DFQATT, CDR2 SNEGSKA (reference sequence). J gave up 6 bases and V 4 bases, and 4 bases lay outside the gene matches. This CDR3 is CSATGTGHEKLFF. The CDR3 coding sequence is TGCAGTGCTACCGGGACAGGACATGAAAAACTGTTTTTT.

This clonotype was found once. A junction end diverges from the germline sequence, so it may reflect a read error. This rearrangement joins TRBV7-9 to TRBJ2-7; D is unclear. The length of the CDR3 is 12 residues. Per the germline V gene, CDR1 is SEHNR and CDR2 is FQNEAQ (reference sequence). The CDR3 sequence: CSSSLSSYEQYF. The CDR3, as DNA: TGTTCCAGCAGCTTATCTTCCTACGAGCAGTACTTC.

The J gene is TRBJ2-3, the V gene TRBV20-1; D is undetermined. CDR1 is DFQATT and CDR2 is SNEGSKA in the germline V gene (reference sequence). The CDR3 extends over 14 amino acids. V was pared by 3 bases and J by 2 bases, with 12 bases between. The CDR3 protein is CSASPPANTDTQYF. The CDR3 DNA sequence: TGCAGTGCTAGTCCCCCGGCGAACACAGATACGCAGTATTTT.